The 8 T cell receptor beta chains listed next were all sequenced from one sample in a study of molecular identifiers for immune sequencing clone quantification. Each CDR3 protein gets one entry after TCRdb re-called the PCR reads with MiXCR. Of about 510,000 distinct CDR3 sequences detected, roughly 25% appear once; the ten largest clones hold around 0.79%. The sequenced sample was naive CD8+ T cells from blood, with Jurkat cell RNA spiked in. The subset denotes: FACS-sorted CD8+CD4-CCR7+CD45RA+ naive T cells. Receptors originate from a human donor in good health. Some libraries in this study had Jurkat cell RNA spiked in.

This clonotype showed up just a few times. The chain is built from TRBV4-2 and TRBJ2-3, with D perhaps TRBD1 (6 bases). Between the trimmed V and J ends, which lost 2 bases and 1 base, there was a span of 10 bases. Germline lookup yields CDR1 LGHNA and CDR2 YNFKEQ. The CDR3 runs 15 residues. CDR3 in amino acids: CASSQLHRGTDTQYF. CDR3 coding DNA: TGTGCCAGCAGCCAACTTCACAGGGGCACAGATACGCAGTATTTT.

This chain connects TRBV4-3 to TRBJ2-5, with 8 positions matching TRBD2. The CDR3 is made up of 15 amino acids. Trimming cost V 4 bases and J 5 bases; bases outside gene matches: 9. Per the germline V gene, CDR1 is LGHNA and CDR2 is YSLEER. Here the CDR3 reads CASSPKPASGETQYF. For the CDR3, the DNA is TGCGCCAGCAGCCCAAAACCGGCTAGCGGGGAGACCCAGTACTTC.

V and J are TRBV3-2 and TRBJ2-7; the listed D gene, TRBD2, was not tested against the DNA. TRBV3-2 is noted as a pseudogene. The CDR3 loop spans 18 amino acids. The chain's CDR3 is CASSQGTYRDLSSHEQYF. The CDR3 DNA is TGTGCCAGCAGCCAAGGTACCTACCGGGACTTAAGCTCCCACGAGCAGTACTTC.

The genes are TRBV27 and TRBJ2-2, with 10 bases that match TRBD2. CDR3 length: 17 residues. V lost 7 bases and J lost 0; bases outside the gene matches: 8. Germline CDR1 and CDR2: MNHEY and SMNVEV (reference sequence). CDR3 loop: CASIETSGPPNTGELFF. CDR3 nucleotide sequence: TGTGCCAGCATTGAGACTAGCGGGCCCCCGAACACCGGGGAGCTGTTTTTT.

J is TRBJ1-1 and V is TRBV27; TRBD1 is a possible D gene (6 bases). Germline V gene sequence: CDR1 MNHEY, CDR2 SMNVEV (reference sequence). The ends were cut back, 0 bases at V and 4 bases at J, with 9 bases in the middle. The CDR3 contains 14 residues. CDR3 bases: TGTGCCAGCAGTTTATCGATAGGGGGCACTGAAGCTTTCTTT. It translates to CASSLSIGGTEAFF.

This clonotype was counted ten times or more. The chain carries TRBV5-8 and TRBJ1-1; D unclear. The germline V and J ends were trimmed by 1 base and 7 bases, with 14 bases remaining between them. The CDR3 extends over 14 amino acids. Germline values: CDR1 SGHTS, CDR2 YDEGEE. The CDR3 DNA reads TGTGCCAGCAGCTTGTTCGGTATAGGCATTGAAGCTTTCTTT. This encodes CASSLFGIGIEAFF.

This clonotype has only a few counts. V and J are TRBV3-1 and TRBJ2-4, with D perhaps given as TRBD1 or TRBD2 (5 bases each). The CDR3 extends over 16 amino acids. CDR1 is LGHDT, CDR2 YNNKEL, per germline (reference sequence). Trimming left V 5 bases short and J 7 bases short, with 21 bases between. The CDR3 is CASSKPGRTGLNIQYF. The DNA for the CDR3 is TGTGCCAGCAGCAAACCGGGCAGAACAGGACTGAACATTCAGTACTTC. The whole variable domain, remainder taken from reference TRBV3-1 and TRBJ2-4, is DTAVSQTPKYLVTQMGNDKSIKCEQNLGHDTMYWYKQDSKKFLKIMFSYNNKELIINETVPNRFSPKSPDKAHLNLHINSLELGDSAVYFCASSKPGRTGLNIQYFGAGTRLSVL.

The genes are TRBV20-1 and TRBJ2-7; weak D call: TRBD2 (5 bases). Germline CDR1 reads DFQATT; CDR2 reads SNEGSKA (reference sequence). The CDR3 has 11 residues. V lost 4 bases, J lost 3 bases, and 7 bases lay in between. The CDR3 spells CSANGDYEQYF. The CDR3 DNA is TGCAGTGCTAACGGGGACTACGAGCAGTACTTC.